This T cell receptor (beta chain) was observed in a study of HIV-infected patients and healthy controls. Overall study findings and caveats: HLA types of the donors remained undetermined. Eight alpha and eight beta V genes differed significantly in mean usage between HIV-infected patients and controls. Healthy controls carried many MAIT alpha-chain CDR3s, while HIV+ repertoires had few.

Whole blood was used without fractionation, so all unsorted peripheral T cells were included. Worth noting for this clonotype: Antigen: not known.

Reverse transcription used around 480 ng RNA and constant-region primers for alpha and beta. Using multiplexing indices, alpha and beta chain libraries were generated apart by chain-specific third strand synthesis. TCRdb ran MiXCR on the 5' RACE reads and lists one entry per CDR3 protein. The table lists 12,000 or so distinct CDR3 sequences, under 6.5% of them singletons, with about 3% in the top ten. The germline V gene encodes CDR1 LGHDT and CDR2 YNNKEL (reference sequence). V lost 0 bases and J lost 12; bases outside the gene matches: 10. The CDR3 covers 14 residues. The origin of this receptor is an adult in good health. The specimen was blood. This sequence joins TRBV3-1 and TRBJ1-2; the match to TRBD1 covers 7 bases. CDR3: CASSQDTGEEVHTF. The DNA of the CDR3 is TGTGCCAGCAGCCAAGATACAGGGGAGGAGGTCCACACCTTC.